This T cell receptor beta chain is from a study of T cell responses to AZD1222 COVID-19 vaccine. TCRdb's copy holds only in-frame clones and misses some; the assay was immunoSEQ multiplex PCR. The profile shows roughly 150,000 clones, more than 85% of them singletons. The count of this clone is one. The germline gives CDR1 ENHRY, CDR2 SYGVKD. Trimming removed 6 bases from V and 1 base from J; junction bases left unmatched: 13. The CDR3 runs to 18 residues. The V and J genes are TRBV10-3 and TRBJ2-2, with 8 bases lining up with TRBD2. The TCR originated in an adult in good health. The sequencing used peripheral blood, collected on day 0 of AZD1222 vaccination. The CDR3 is CAISPQGAGGMNTGELFF. In DNA, the CDR3 is TGTGCCATCAGCCCTCAGGGTGCGGGAGGAATGAACACCGGGGAGCTGTTTTTT.